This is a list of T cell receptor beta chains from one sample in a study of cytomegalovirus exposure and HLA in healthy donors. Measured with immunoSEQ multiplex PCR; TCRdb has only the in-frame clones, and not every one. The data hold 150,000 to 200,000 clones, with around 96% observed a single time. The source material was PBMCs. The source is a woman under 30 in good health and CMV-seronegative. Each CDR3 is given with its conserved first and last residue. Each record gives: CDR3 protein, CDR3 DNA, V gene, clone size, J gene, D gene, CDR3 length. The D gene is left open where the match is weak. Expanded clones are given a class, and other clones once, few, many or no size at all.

CDR3: CASSSGTGSSSYNSPLHF
DNA: TGTGCCAGCAGCTCGGGGACAGGGTCGAGCTCCTATAATTCACCCCTCCACTTT
V: TRBV7-2
size: .
J: TRBJ1-6
D: TRBD1
length: 18

CDR3: CASSVLRVGEQYF
DNA: TGTGCCAGCAGTGTCCTCAGGGTTGGGGAGCAGTACTTC
V: TRBV6-1
size: .
J: TRBJ2-7
D: .
length: 13

CDR3: CASSSPVAGTYEQYF
DNA: TGTGCCAGCAGTTCACCTGTAGCGGGAACCTACGAGCAGTACTTC
V: TRBV27
size: .
J: TRBJ2-7
D: TRBD2
length: 15

CDR3: CASSLGGNTEAFF
DNA: TGCGCCAGCAGCTTGGGAGGGAACACTGAAGCTTTCTTT
V: TRBV5-1
size: .
J: TRBJ1-1
D: .
length: 13

CDR3: CASSDNPGQGYGYTF
DNA: TGTGCCAGCAGCGACAACCCGGGACAGGGTTATGGCTACACCTTC
V: TRBV7-9
size: .
J: TRBJ1-2
D: TRBD1
length: 15

CDR3: CASSVLMSSGNTIYF
DNA: TGTGCCAGCAGCGTACTCATGAGCTCTGGAAACACCATATATTTT
V: TRBV9
size: .
J: TRBJ1-3
D: .
length: 15

CDR3: CAWRNAGETQYF
DNA: TGTGCCTGGCGAAACGCCGGGGAGACCCAGTACTTC
V: TRBV30
size: once
J: TRBJ2-5
D: .
length: 12

CDR3: CASSPGTGNTEAFF
DNA: TGTGCCAGCAGCCCTGGGACAGGCAACACTGAAGCTTTCTTT
V: TRBV9
size: .
J: TRBJ1-1
D: TRBD1
length: 14

CDR3: CASSEIGGADTQYF
DNA: TGTGCCAGCAGTGAAATAGGGGGCGCAGATACGCAGTATTTT
V: TRBV6-4
size: .
J: TRBJ2-3
D: TRBD1
length: 14

CDR3: CASSLSFPGPGYGYTF
DNA: TGCGCCAGCAGCTTGTCATTTCCGGGTCCGGGCTATGGCTACACCTTC
V: TRBV5-1
size: .
J: TRBJ1-2
D: .
length: 16

CDR3: CASSLKGIDGAFF
DNA: TGTGCCAGCAGCTTGAAGGGGATAGACGGAGCTTTCTTT
V: TRBV5-4
size: .
J: TRBJ1-1
D: .
length: 13

CDR3: CASRREGEQFF
DNA: TGTGCCAGCAGAAGGGAGGGTGAGCAGTTCTTC
V: TRBV2
size: .
J: TRBJ2-1
D: TRBD2
length: 11

CDR3: CASSLRQGNYGYTF
DNA: TGTGCCAGCAGCCTGCGACAGGGGAACTATGGCTACACCTTC
V: TRBV5-6
size: .
J: TRBJ1-2
D: TRBD1
length: 14

CDR3: CASSSSSYLRQGLNTEAFF
DNA: TGTGCCAGCAGCTCCTCCTCATACCTCCGACAGGGACTCAACACTGAAGCTTTCTTT
V: TRBV7-9
size: .
J: TRBJ1-1
D: TRBD1
length: 19

CDR3: CASSERGASTEAFF
DNA: TGTGCCAGCAGTGAACGGGGGGCATCCACTGAAGCTTTCTTT
V: TRBV6-1
size: .
J: TRBJ1-1
D: .
length: 14

CDR3: CASSLAGSPRVDQYF
DNA: TGTGCCAGCAGCTTAGCTGGCAGCCCCAGGGTTGACCAGTACTTC
V: TRBV11-2
size: .
J: TRBJ2-5
D: .
length: 15

CDR3: CASSLQGARGYTF
DNA: TGTGCCAGCAGCTTACAGGGGGCGCGAGGCTACACCTTC
V: TRBV7-2
size: once
J: TRBJ1-2
D: TRBD1
length: 13

CDR3: CAWSTGIVTEAFF
DNA: TGTGCCTGGAGCACAGGAATCGTCACTGAAGCTTTCTTT
V: TRBV30
size: .
J: TRBJ1-1
D: .
length: 13

CDR3: CASSQGPEGEAFF
DNA: TGTGCCAGCTCACAAGGACCCGAGGGTGAAGCTTTCTTT
V: TRBV18
size: .
J: TRBJ1-1
D: .
length: 13

CDR3: CASSSRSGHTEAFF
DNA: TGTGCCAGCAGTAGCCGTTCAGGGCACACTGAAGCTTTCTTT
V: TRBV6-5
size: .
J: TRBJ1-1
D: .
length: 14

CDR3: CASSLLGQELSGANVLTF
DNA: TGTGCCAGCAGCTTACTAGGACAGGAGCTCTCTGGGGCCAACGTCCTGACTTTC
V: TRBV7-2
size: .
J: TRBJ2-6
D: TRBD1
length: 18

CDR3: CASSPRGGTGALSNYGYTF
DNA: TGTGCCAGCAGCCCCCGGGGGGGGACAGGGGCCCTTTCTAACTATGGCTACACCTTC
V: TRBV7-2
size: .
J: TRBJ1-2
D: TRBD1
length: 19

CDR3: CATLKDSPSSPLHF
DNA: TGTGCCACCCTCAAAGACAGTCCCAGTTCACCCCTCCACTTT
V: TRBV6-1
size: .
J: TRBJ1-6
D: .
length: 14

CDR3: CASSYSKDRVTYEQYF
DNA: TGTGCCAGCAGTTACTCAAAGGACAGGGTCACCTACGAGCAGTACTTC
V: TRBV6-6
size: .
J: TRBJ2-7
D: TRBD1
length: 16

CDR3: CASSLVENIQYF
DNA: TGTGCCAGCAGCTTGGTCGAAAACATTCAGTACTTC
V: TRBV5-8
size: .
J: TRBJ2-4
D: .
length: 12

CDR3: CASSAVPGGGNPRDTQYF
DNA: TGTGCCAGCAGCGCTGTACCTGGCGGGGGGAACCCACGAGATACGCAGTATTTT
V: TRBV9
size: .
J: TRBJ2-3
D: TRBD2
length: 18

CDR3: CASSEYNSPGGNYGYTF
DNA: TGTGCCAGCAGTGAATATAACAGTCCAGGGGGCAACTATGGCTACACCTTC
V: TRBV25-1
size: .
J: TRBJ1-2
D: TRBD1
length: 17

CDR3: CASSLGAKETQYF
DNA: TGTGCCAGCAGCTTAGGAGCCAAAGAGACCCAGTACTTC
V: TRBV11-2
size: once
J: TRBJ2-5
D: .
length: 13

CDR3: CASSEAIERDTQYF
DNA: TGTGCCAGCAGTGAAGCGATAGAACGAGATACGCAGTATTTT
V: TRBV2
size: once
J: TRBJ2-3
D: .
length: 14

CDR3: CASSQVQLAQFTDTQYF
DNA: TGTGCCAGCAGCCAAGTTCAACTAGCTCAATTCACAGATACGCAGTATTTT
V: TRBV4-2
size: .
J: TRBJ2-3
D: .
length: 17

CDR3: CASSQDWTSFAGELFF
DNA: TGCGCCAGCAGCCAAGATTGGACTAGCTTCGCCGGGGAGCTGTTTTTT
V: TRBV4-3
size: .
J: TRBJ2-2
D: TRBD2
length: 16

CDR3: CASSTLAGGREQYF
DNA: TGTGCCAGCAGTACTCTAGCGGGGGGACGCGAGCAGTACTTC
V: TRBV6-5
size: .
J: TRBJ2-7
D: TRBD2
length: 14

CDR3: CASSLEGAHTDTQYF
DNA: TGCGCCAGCAGCTTGGAGGGGGCCCACACAGATACGCAGTATTTT
V: TRBV5-1
size: .
J: TRBJ2-3
D: TRBD1
length: 15

CDR3: CASSYGANTGELFF
DNA: TGTGCCAGCAGTTACGGAGCGAACACCGGGGAGCTGTTTTTT
V: TRBV6-5
size: few
J: TRBJ2-2
D: .
length: 14

CDR3: CAITARQAYNEQFF
DNA: TGTGCCATCACCGCTAGACAGGCTTACAATGAGCAGTTCTTC
V: TRBV10-3
size: .
J: TRBJ2-1
D: .
length: 14

CDR3: CASSRTGTVYGYTF
DNA: TGTGCCAGCAGTAGGACCGGGACAGTCTATGGCTACACCTTC
V: TRBV9
size: .
J: TRBJ1-2
D: TRBD1
length: 14